The rows below give T cell receptor beta chains drawn from one sample of a study of blood T cell repertoires in COVID-19. Measured with immunoSEQ multiplex PCR; TCRdb has only the in-frame clones, and not every one. The sample lists around 130,000 clones, around 87% occurring once. Sequenced: peripheral blood. These receptors all stem from a woman aged 50 to 65 who had recovered from COVID-19. The CDR3 runs from the conserved cysteine through the conserved F or W. The D gene is left open where the match is weak. The size entry is marked missing in some rows and otherwise reads once, few, many or a size class.

TRBV12-5	TRBJ2-5	-	TRBD2	CASGLVGGSGRGETQYF	TGTGCTAGTGGTTTGGTAGGCGGGAGCGGGAGAGGTGAGACCCAGTACTTC
TRBV28	TRBJ1-5	-	TRBD1	CASSALGQGGQPQHF	TGTGCCAGCAGTGCCCTGGGACAGGGTGGTCAGCCCCAGCATTTT
TRBV4-1	TRBJ2-2	-	-	CASSQQGGIVGELFF	TGCGCCAGCAGCCAACAGGGCGGGATAGTCGGGGAGCTGTTTTTT
TRBV11-3	TRBJ1-2	-	TRBD1	CASSSTGDYGYTF	TGTGCCAGCAGCTCGACAGGGGACTATGGCTACACCTTC
TRBV11-2	TRBJ2-1	-	TRBD1	CASSRDRGLRDEQFF	TGTGCCAGCAGCCGAGACAGGGGGCTAAGGGATGAGCAGTTCTTC
TRBV19	TRBJ1-4	-	-	CASSRTLQEEKLFF	TGTGCCAGTAGCCGGACATTACAGGAGGAAAAACTGTTTTTT
TRBV7-8	TRBJ2-1	-	-	CASSRWAGNYNEQFF	TGTGCCAGCAGCCGCTGGGCGGGGAACTACAATGAGCAGTTCTTC
TRBV7-9	TRBJ2-5	-	-	CASSFLEAETQYF	TGTGCCAGCAGCTTTTTAGAAGCAGAGACCCAGTACTTC
TRBV7-6	TRBJ2-7	-	-	CASSLAELTIDEQYF	TGTGCCAGCAGCTTAGCAGAGTTAACGATAGACGAGCAGTACTTC
TRBV4-3	TRBJ1-4	-	-	CASSHTTGGDREKLFF	TGCGCCAGCAGCCACACCACGGGGGGGGACCGTGAAAAACTGTTTTTT
TRBV11-2	TRBJ2-4	-	TRBD1	CASSLEERGRLPLAKNIQYF	TGTGCCAGCAGCTTAGAGGAAAGGGGGCGTCTGCCTCTAGCCAAAAACATTCAGTACTTC
TRBV25-1	TRBJ1-4	-	-	CASSDTGTSAEKLFF	TGTGCCAGCAGTGATACAGGAACAAGTGCTGAAAAACTGTTTTTT
TRBV5-1	TRBJ1-1	-	-	CASSLRTFGGPNTEAFF	TGCGCCAGCAGCTTGAGGACGTTCGGGGGGCCCAACACTGAAGCTTTCTTT
TRBV5-1	TRBJ1-6	-	-	CASSLKLDSPLHF	TGCGCCAGCAGCCTTAAACTCGATTCACCCCTCCACTTT
TRBV5-1	TRBJ2-7	-	-	CASSLQQGSYEQYF	TGCGCCAGCAGCTTGCAACAGGGATCCTACGAGCAGTACTTC
TRBV10-2	TRBJ1-5	-	-	CASSDKRDQPQHF	TGCGCCAGCAGTGATAAGCGGGATCAGCCCCAGCATTTT
TRBV18	TRBJ1-2	-	-	CASSPGRAYGYTF	TGTGCCAGCTCACCAGGCAGGGCTTATGGCTACACCTTC
TRBV5-1	TRBJ2-2	-	TRBD2	CASSLGSGSLVRTGGELFF	TGCGCCAGCAGCTTGGGTAGCGGGAGCCTGGTTCGAACGGGCGGGGAGCTGTTTTTT
TRBV5-1	TRBJ2-3	-	TRBD1	CASSPSPGTGGTDTQYF	TGCGCCAGCAGCCCCTCACCCGGGACAGGGGGGACAGATACGCAGTATTTT
TRBV21-1	TRBJ2-7	-	-	CASSKPPVPSYSGDRGSTYEQYF	TGTGCCAGCAGCAAACCTCCAGTTCCCTCCTACTCTGGGGACAGGGGTAGTACCTACGAGCAGTACTTC
TRBV15	TRBJ2-1	-	TRBD2	CATSRSGRGNEQFF	TGTGCCACCAGCAGAAGCGGGAGGGGGAATGAGCAGTTCTTC
TRBV11-3	TRBJ2-4	-	-	CASSLAGIHIQYF	TGTGCCAGCAGCTTAGCCGGGATCCACATTCAGTACTTC
TRBV20-1	TRBJ1-5	-	TRBD1	CSASEDTGGTQPQHF	TGCAGTGCTAGTGAAGATACAGGGGGCACTCAGCCCCAGCATTTT
TRBV5-1	TRBJ2-6	-	-	CASSLEASGAPSGANVLTF	TGCGCCAGCAGCTTGGAGGCTTCAGGGGCCCCCTCTGGGGCCAACGTCCTGACTTTC
TRBV30	TRBJ1-4	-	-	CACPGQLARSLFF	TGTGCCTGTCCCGGACAGTTAGCTCGATCGCTGTTTTTT
TRBV24-1	TRBJ1-2	-	-	CATSDGVGYTF	TGTGCCACCAGTGACGGGGTCGGCTACACCTTC
TRBV19	TRBJ2-2	-	-	CASSIDGSRRSGELFF	TGTGCCAGTAGTATAGATGGGTCTAGGCGGAGTGGGGAGCTGTTTTTT
TRBV27	TRBJ1-4	-	-	CASSSLAAGGEKLFF	TGTGCCAGCAGTTCCTTAGCCGCGGGCGGGGAAAAACTGTTTTTT
TRBV5-1	TRBJ2-5	once	-	CASSLGGGETQYF	TGCGCCAGCAGCTTGGGAGGGGGTGAGACCCAGTACTTC
TRBV5-1	TRBJ2-1	-	TRBD2	CASSLIRLAGGNEQFF	TGCGCCAGCAGCTTGATACGACTAGCGGGGGGCAATGAGCAGTTCTTC
TRBV30	TRBJ1-4	-	TRBD1	CAWNRDRGSTNEKLFF	TGTGCCTGGAATAGGGACAGGGGTTCAACTAATGAAAAACTGTTTTTT
TRBV7-6	TRBJ1-1	-	-	CASSPRGHSTEAFF	TGTGCCAGCAGCCCGCGGGGCCACAGCACTGAAGCTTTCTTT
TRBV5-5	TRBJ1-4	-	-	CASSLELEKLFF	TGTGCCAGCAGCTTGGAATTAGAGAAACTGTTTTTT
TRBV11-3	TRBJ2-1	-	TRBD1	CASSLAGTGGNNEQFF	TGTGCCAGCAGCTTAGCAGGGACAGGGGGTAACAATGAGCAGTTCTTC
TRBV9	TRBJ2-2	-	-	CASSAGRLGTGELFF	TGTGCCAGCAGCGCCGGACGACTAGGAACCGGGGAGCTGTTTTTT
TRBV6-6	TRBJ2-7	-	TRBD2	CASSYGRASGSYEQYF	TGTGCCAGCAGTTACGGAAGGGCTAGCGGGTCCTACGAGCAGTACTTC
TRBV11-2	TRBJ2-2	-	-	CASSKGGSGPNTGELFF	TGTGCCAGCAGCAAGGGGGGGTCAGGCCCAAACACCGGGGAGCTGTTTTTT